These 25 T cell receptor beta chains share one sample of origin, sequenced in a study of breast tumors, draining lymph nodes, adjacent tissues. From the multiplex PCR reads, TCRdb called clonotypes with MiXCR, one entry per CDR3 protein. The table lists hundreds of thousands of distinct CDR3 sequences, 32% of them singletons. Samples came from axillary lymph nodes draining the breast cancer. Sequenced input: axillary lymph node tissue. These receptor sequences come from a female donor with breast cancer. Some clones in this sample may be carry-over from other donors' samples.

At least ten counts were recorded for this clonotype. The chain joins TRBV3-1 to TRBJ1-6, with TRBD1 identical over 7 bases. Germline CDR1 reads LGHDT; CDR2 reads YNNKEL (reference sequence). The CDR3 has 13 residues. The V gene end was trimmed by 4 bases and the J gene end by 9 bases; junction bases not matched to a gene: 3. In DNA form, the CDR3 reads TGTGCCAGCAGCCCGACAGGGTCTTCACCCCTCCACTTT. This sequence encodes CASSPTGSSPLHF.

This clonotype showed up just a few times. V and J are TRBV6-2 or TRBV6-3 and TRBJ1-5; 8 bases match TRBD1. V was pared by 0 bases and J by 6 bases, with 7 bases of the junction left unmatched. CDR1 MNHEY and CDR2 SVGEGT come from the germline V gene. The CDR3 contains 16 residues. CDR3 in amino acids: CASSYSQGASGQPQHF. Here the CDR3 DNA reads TGTGCCAGCAGTTACTCTCAGGGGGCATCAGGTCAGCCCCAGCATTTT.

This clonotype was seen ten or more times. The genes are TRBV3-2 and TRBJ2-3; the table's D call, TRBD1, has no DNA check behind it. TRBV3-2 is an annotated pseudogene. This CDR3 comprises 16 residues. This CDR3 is CASSQQRGPRTDTQYF. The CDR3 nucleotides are TGTGCCAGCAGCCAACAACGGGGTCCCCGCACAGATACGCAGTATTTT.

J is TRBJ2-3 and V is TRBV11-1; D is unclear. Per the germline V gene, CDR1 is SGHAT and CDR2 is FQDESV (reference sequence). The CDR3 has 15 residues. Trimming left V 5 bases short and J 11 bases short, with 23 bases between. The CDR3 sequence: CASSDSTAMYNEQYF. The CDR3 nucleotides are TGTGCCAGCAGCGACTCAACGGCTATGTACAATGAGCAGTATTTT.

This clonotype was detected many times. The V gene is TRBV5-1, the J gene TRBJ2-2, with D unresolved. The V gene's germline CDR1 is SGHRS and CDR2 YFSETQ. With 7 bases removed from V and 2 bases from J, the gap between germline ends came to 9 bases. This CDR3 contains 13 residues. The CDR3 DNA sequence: TGCGCCAGCGGAAACTATAACACCGGGGAGCTGTTTTTT. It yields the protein CASGNYNTGELFF.

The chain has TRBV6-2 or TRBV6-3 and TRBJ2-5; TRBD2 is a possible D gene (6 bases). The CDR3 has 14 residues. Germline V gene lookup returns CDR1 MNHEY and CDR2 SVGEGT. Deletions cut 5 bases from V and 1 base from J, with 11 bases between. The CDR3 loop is CASSRLGIQETQYF. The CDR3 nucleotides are TGTGCCAGCAGTCGACTAGGGATCCAAGAGACCCAGTACTTC.

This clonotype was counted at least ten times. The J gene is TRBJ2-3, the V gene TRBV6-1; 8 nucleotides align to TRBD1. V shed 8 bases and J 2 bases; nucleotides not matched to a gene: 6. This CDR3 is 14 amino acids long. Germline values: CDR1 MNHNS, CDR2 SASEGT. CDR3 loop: CASHRDRLTDTQYF. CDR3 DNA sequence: TGTGCCAGCCACCGGGACAGGCTCACAGATACGCAGTATTTT.

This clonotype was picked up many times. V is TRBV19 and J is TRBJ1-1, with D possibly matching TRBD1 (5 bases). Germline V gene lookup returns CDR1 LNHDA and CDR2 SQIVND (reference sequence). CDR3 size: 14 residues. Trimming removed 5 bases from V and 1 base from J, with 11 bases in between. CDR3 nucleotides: TGTGCCAGTAGTGCTCAGGGCCCGAACACTGAAGCTTTCTTT. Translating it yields CASSAQGPNTEAFF. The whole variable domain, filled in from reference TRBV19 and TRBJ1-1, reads DGGITQSPKYLFRKEGQNVTLSCEQNLNHDAMYWYRQDPGQGLRLIYYSQIVNDFQKGDIAEGYSVSREKKESFPLTVTSAQKNPTAFYLCASSAQGPNTEAFFGQGTRLTVV.

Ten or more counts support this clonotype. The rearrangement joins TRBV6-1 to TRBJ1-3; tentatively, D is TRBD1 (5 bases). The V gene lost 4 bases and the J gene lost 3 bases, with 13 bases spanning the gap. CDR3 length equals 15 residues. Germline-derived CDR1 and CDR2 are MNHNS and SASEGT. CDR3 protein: CASSVIGELGNTIYF. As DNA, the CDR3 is TGTGCCAGCAGTGTCATAGGGGAACTTGGAAACACCATATATTTT.

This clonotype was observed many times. The CDR3 coding sequence is TGTGCCAGCAGCACCGTCGACAGGGAACGATCCTACGAGCAGTACTTC. Translating it yields CASSTVDRERSYEQYF. The chain is built from TRBV6-6 and TRBJ2-7, with TRBD1 identical over 7 bases. This CDR3 has 16 amino acids. Germline CDR1 and CDR2: MNHNY and SVGAGI (reference sequence). V shed 6 bases and J 1 base; nucleotides not matched to a gene: 12.

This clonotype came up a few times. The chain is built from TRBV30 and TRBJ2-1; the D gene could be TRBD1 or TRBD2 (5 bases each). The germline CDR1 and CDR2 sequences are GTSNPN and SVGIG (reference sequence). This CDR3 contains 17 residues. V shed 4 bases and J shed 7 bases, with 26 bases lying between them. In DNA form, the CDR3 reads TGTGCCTGGAACTCACCTACCGGGACCCCTCACGGGAATGAGCAGTTCTTC. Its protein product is CAWNSPTGTPHGNEQFF. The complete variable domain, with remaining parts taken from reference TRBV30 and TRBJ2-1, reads SQTIHQWPATLVQPVGSPLSLECTVEGTSNPNLYWYRQAAGRGLQLLFYSVGIGQISSEVPQNLSASRPQDRQFILSSKKLLLSDSGFYLCAWNSPTGTPHGNEQFFGPGTRLTVL.

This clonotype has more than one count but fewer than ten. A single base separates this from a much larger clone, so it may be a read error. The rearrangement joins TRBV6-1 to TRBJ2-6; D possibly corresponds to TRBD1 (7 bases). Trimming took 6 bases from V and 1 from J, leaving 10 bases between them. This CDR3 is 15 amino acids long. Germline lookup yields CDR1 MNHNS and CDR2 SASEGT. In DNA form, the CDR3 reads TGTGCCAGCAGGCCAGGGGGGTCTGGGGCCAACGTCCTGACTTTC. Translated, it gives CASRPGGSGANVLTF.

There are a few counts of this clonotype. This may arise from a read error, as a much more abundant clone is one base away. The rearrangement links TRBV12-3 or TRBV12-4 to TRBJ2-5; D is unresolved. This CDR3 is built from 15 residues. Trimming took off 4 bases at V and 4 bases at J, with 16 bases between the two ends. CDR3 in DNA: TGTGCCAGCAGTTGCACAGATGGGCCGGGAGAGACCCAGTACTTC. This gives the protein CASSCTDGPGETQYF.

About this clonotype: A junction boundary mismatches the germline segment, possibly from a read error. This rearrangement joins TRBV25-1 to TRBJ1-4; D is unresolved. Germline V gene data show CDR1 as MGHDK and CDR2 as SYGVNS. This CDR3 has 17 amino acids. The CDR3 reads CAGSARPGSTYTEKLFF. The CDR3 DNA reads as TGTGCCGGCAGTGCTAGACCGGGATCGACTTACACGGAAAAACTGTTTTTT.

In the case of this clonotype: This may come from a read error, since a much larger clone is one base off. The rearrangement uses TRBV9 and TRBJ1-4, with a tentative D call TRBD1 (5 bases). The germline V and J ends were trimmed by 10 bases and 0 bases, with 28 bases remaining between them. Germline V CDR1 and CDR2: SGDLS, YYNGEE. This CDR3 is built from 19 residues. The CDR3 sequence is CAAGETGLDPVATNEKLFF. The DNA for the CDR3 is TGTGCCGCGGGGGAGACTGGTCTCGACCCAGTTGCAACTAATGAAAAACTGTTTTTT.

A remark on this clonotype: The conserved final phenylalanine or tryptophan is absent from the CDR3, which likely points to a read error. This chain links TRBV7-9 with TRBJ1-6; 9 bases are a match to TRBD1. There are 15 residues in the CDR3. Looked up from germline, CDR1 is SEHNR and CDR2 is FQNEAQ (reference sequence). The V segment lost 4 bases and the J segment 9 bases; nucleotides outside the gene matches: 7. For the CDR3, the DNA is TGTGCCAGCAGCTCAGCGGGACAGGGTGGTTCACCCCTCCACGTT. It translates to CASSSAGQGGSPLHV.

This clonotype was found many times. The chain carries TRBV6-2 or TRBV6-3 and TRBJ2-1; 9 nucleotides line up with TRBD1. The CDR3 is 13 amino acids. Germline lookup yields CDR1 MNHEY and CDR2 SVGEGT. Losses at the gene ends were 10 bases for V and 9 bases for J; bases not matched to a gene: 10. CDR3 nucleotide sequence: TGTGCCACCAACAGGGGGCGCATGGGTGAGCAGTTCTTC. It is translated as CATNRGRMGEQFF.

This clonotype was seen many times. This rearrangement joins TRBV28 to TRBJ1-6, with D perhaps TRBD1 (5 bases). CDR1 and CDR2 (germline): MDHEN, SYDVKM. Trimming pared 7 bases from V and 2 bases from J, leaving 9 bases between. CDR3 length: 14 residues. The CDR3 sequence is CASTTGAYNSPLHF. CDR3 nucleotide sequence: TGTGCCAGCACCACGGGGGCCTATAATTCACCCCTCCACTTT.

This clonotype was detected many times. Here the CDR3 DNA reads TGTGCCAGCAGCTTGGGGGGATCAGGCCTCAATTCACCCCTCCACTTT. Protein: CASSLGGSGLNSPLHF. The chain recombines TRBV5-4 with TRBJ1-6; D is unclear. This CDR3 region has 16 residues. V was clipped by 0 bases and J by 7 bases, with 14 bases between them. The germline V gene has CDR1 SGHNT and CDR2 YYREEE (reference sequence).

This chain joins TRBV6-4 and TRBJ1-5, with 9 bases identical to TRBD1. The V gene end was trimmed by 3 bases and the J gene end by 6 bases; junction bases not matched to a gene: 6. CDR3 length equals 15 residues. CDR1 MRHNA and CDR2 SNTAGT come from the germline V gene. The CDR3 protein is CASSERQGGVQPQHF. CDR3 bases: TGTGCCAGCAGTGAGAGACAGGGGGGTGTTCAGCCCCAGCATTTT.

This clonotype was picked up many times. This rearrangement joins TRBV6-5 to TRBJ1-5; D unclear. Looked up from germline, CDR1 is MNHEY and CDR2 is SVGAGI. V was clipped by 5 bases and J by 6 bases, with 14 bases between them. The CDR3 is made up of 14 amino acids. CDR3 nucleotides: TGTGCCAGCAGTGGCCGGATGGAGGCTCAGCCCCAGCATTTT. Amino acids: CASSGRMEAQPQHF.

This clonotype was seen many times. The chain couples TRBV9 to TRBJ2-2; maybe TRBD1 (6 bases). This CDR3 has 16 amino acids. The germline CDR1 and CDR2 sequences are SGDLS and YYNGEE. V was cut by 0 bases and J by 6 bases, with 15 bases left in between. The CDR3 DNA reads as TGTGCCAGCAGCGTAGTAACAGGGAGATCAGCCGGGGAGCTGTTTTTT. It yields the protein CASSVVTGRSAGELFF.

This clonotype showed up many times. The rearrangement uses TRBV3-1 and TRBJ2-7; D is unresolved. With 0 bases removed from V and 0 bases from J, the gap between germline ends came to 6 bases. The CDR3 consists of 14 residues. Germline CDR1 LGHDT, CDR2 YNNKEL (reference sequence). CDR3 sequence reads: CASSQDTVSYEQYF. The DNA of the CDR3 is TGTGCCAGCAGCCAAGATACAGTCTCCTACGAGCAGTACTTC.

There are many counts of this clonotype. The CDR3 region is CASSPGQGMTGELFF. DNA for the CDR3: TGTGCCAGCTCACCAGGACAGGGGATGACCGGGGAGCTGTTTTTT. The J gene is TRBJ2-2, the V gene TRBV18, with 9 bases lining up with TRBD1. The CDR3 has 15 residues. The germline V gene has CDR1 KGHSH and CDR2 LQKENI. J was trimmed by 5 bases and V by 2 bases; bases with no gene match: 3. The full variable domain, its missing parts supplied by reference TRBV18 and TRBJ2-2, is NAGVMQNPRHLVRRRGQEARLRCSPMKGHSHVYWYRQLPEEGLKFMVYLQKENIIDESGMPKERFSAEFPKEGPSILRIQQVVRGDSAAYFCASSPGQGMTGELFFGEGSRLTVL.

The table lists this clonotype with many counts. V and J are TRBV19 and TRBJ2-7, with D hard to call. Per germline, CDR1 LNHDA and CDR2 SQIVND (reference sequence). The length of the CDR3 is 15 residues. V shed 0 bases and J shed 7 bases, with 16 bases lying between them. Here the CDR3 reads CASSIDLNSPKEQYF. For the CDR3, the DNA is TGTGCCAGTAGTATAGATCTTAACAGCCCTAAGGAGCAGTACTTC.